This is a list of T cell receptor beta chains from one sample in a study of T cells in tuberculosis. Produced via immunoSEQ multiplex PCR; TCRdb's table is partial and in-frame only. Found here are 55,000 to 70,000 clones, about 76% of them singletons; the top ten hold roughly 13%. The sequenced sample was CD1b-GMM tetramer-negative cells sorted from PBMCs. Source of these receptors: an adult woman with latent tuberculosis. Both conserved end residues are part of each CDR3. The order of the fields is J gene, V gene, clone size, D gene, CDR3 length, CDR3 DNA, CDR3 protein. D genes are given only for firm matches. A clone size is listed for some rows: how often the clone was seen (once, few, many), or a class if it is expanded.

TRBJ2-2 | TRBV19 | - | - | 15 | TGTGCCAGTAAGAGGAGGGAAGGGGAAACCGGGGAGCTGTTTTTT | CASKRREGETGELFF
TRBJ1-1 | TRBV23-1 | - | - | 19 | TGCGCCAGCAGTCAATCGGTCGAGGGACTCCAGTCCATGAACACTGAAGCTTTCTTT | CASSQSVEGLQSMNTEAFF
TRBJ1-1 | TRBV6-1 | - | - | 15 | TGTGCCAGCAGTGAACTTGATACTCCGAACACTGAAGCTTTCTTT | CASSELDTPNTEAFF
TRBJ2-5 | TRBV10-3 | - | TRBD2 | 17 | TGTGCCATCAGTGAGTCCGAGACGATAGCGGGCGAAGAGACCCAGTACTTC | CAISESETIAGEETQYF
TRBJ2-7 | TRBV11-1 | - | TRBD2 | 13 | TGTGCCAGCAGCTTAGGGACTAGCAACGAGCAGTACTTC | CASSLGTSNEQYF
TRBJ2-2 | TRBV7-7 | - | - | 14 | TGTGCCAGCAGCTTACCCGGCGGGGCCGGGGAGCTGTTTTTT | CASSLPGGAGELFF
TRBJ2-1 | TRBV9 | - | - | 13 | TGTGCCAGCAGCGTAACTAGCTCCAATGAGCAGTTCTTC | CASSVTSSNEQFF
TRBJ1-2 | TRBV18 | - | TRBD1 | 17 | TGTGCCAGCTCACCATCTAACACCAGGGGGATCTTTGGTGGCTACACCTTC | CASSPSNTRGIFGGYTF
TRBJ2-3 | TRBV4-3 | - | TRBD1 | 17 | TGCGCCAGCAGCCAAGAGAGCCGACAGGGGACCACAGATACGCAGTATTTT | CASSQESRQGTTDTQYF
TRBJ2-7 | TRBV27 | - | TRBD2 | 14 | TGTGCCAGCCATTCTAGCGGGAGTCTCTACGAGCAGTACTTC | CASHSSGSLYEQYF
TRBJ2-4 | TRBV28 | - | TRBD1 | 14 | TGTGCCAGCAGTTTACGCCAGGGGGAATTTATTCAGTACTTC | CASSLRQGEFIQYF
TRBJ2-5 | TRBV4-2 | - | - | 15 | TGTGCCAGCAGCCTCTTTGAGAGTTGGCAAGAGACCCAGTACTTC | CASSLFESWQETQYF
TRBJ1-4 | TRBV5-6 | few | TRBD1 | 17 | TGTGCCAGCAGCTTGAGGACAGGGGCGGGGAGTAATGAAAAACTGTTTTTT | CASSLRTGAGSNEKLFF
TRBJ2-7 | TRBV28 | - | TRBD2 | 15 | TGTGCCAGCAGACGGGGACTAGCGAGCTCCTACGAGCAGTACTTC | CASRRGLASSYEQYF
TRBJ1-5 | TRBV9 | - | - | 14 | TGTGCCAGCAGCGTCGCCGGGGGGGATCAGCCCCAGCATTTT | CASSVAGGDQPQHF
TRBJ2-7 | TRBV7-9 | - | TRBD1 | 14 | TGTGCCAGCAGCTTGGGACAGGGCAGGCACGAGCAGTACTTC | CASSLGQGRHEQYF
TRBJ2-4 | TRBV18 | - | TRBD1 | 17 | TGTGCCAGCTCACCATTAGAGGGGGCAAAAGCCAAAAACATTCAGTACTTC | CASSPLEGAKAKNIQYF
TRBJ2-1 | TRBV11-2 | - | - | 14 | TGTGCCAGCAGCTTACGGCGGGACGACAATGAGCAGTTCTTC | CASSLRRDDNEQFF
TRBJ2-3 | TRBV7-2 | - | - | 15 | TGTGCCAGCAGCCCACAACAGGGTTACACAGATACGCAGTATTTT | CASSPQQGYTDTQYF
TRBJ1-1 | TRBV18 | - | TRBD1 | 15 | TGTGCCAGCACAAGGGACAGATACATGAACACTGAAGCTTTCTTT | CASTRDRYMNTEAFF
TRBJ1-6 | TRBV28 | - | - | 15 | TGTGCCAGCAGCACAAGGGGGGGGGATAATTCACCCCTCCACTTT | CASSTRGGDNSPLHF
TRBJ2-5 | TRBV2 | - | - | 11 | TGTGCCAGCAGTGCCAGAGAGACCCAGTACTTC | CASSARETQYF
TRBJ2-1 | TRBV7-2 | - | TRBD2 | 15 | TGTGCCAGCAGCTTACTAGCGGGAGCGAATATTGAGCAGTTCTTC | CASSLLAGANIEQFF
TRBJ1-6 | TRBV19 | - | TRBD1 | 14 | TGTGCCAGTAGTACGGGACAGAATAATTCACCCCTCCACTTT | CASSTGQNNSPLHF
TRBJ2-7 | TRBV7-3 | - | - | 13 | TGTGCCAGCAGCCCCCAGGCCAGCAACGAGCAGTACTTC | CASSPQASNEQYF
TRBJ1-4 | TRBV18 | - | TRBD1 | 14 | TGTGCCAGCTCTTCGGACAGGGGGCTTGAAAAACTGTTTTTT | CASSSDRGLEKLFF
TRBJ2-3 | TRBV4-2 | few | TRBD1 | 18 | TGTGCCAGCAGCCAAGAGCCAGTGACGGGACAGGGGGCAGATACGCAGTATTTT | CASSQEPVTGQGADTQYF
TRBJ2-3 | TRBV4-3 | few | TRBD2 | 16 | TGCGCCAGCAGCCAATACCTAGCGGGGGGGCAAGATACGCAGTATTTT | CASSQYLAGGQDTQYF
TRBJ2-7 | TRBV28 | - | - | 13 | TGTGCCAGCAGTCTAGGACAGTTCTACGAGCAGTACTTC | CASSLGQFYEQYF
TRBJ1-5 | TRBV18 | once | TRBD1 | 16 | TGTGCCAGCTCACCACCCGGACAGGGAAGAAATCAGCCCCAGCATTTT | CASSPPGQGRNQPQHF
TRBJ2-3 | TRBV27 | - | TRBD1 | 16 | TGTGCCAGCAGTCTACGGACAGGGGGCTTTAAAGATACGCAGTATTTT | CASSLRTGGFKDTQYF
TRBJ2-7 | TRBV18 | once | TRBD1 | 15 | TGTGCCAGCTCACCATCGGGGACAGGGGGCGGCGAGCAGTACTTC | CASSPSGTGGGEQYF
TRBJ2-3 | TRBV5-1 | - | - | 14 | TGCGCCAGCAGCTTGGGGCTTAGCACAGATACGCAGTATTTT | CASSLGLSTDTQYF
TRBJ2-7 | TRBV9 | - | - | 13 | TGTGCCAGCAGCCCCGATAGTTCCTACGAGCAGTACTTC | CASSPDSSYEQYF
TRBJ2-3 | TRBV2 | - | - | 12 | TGTGCCAGCAGTGCGACTCTAGATACGCAGTATTTT | CASSATLDTQYF
TRBJ1-2 | TRBV4-3 | few | TRBD1 | 16 | TGCGCCAGCAGCCAAGCGTCACCGGGACAGGGGTTTGGCTACACCTTC | CASSQASPGQGFGYTF
TRBJ2-7 | TRBV6-5 | - | TRBD1 | 16 | TGTGCCAGCAGTTACTCTCGGACAGGTTTCTCCTACGAGCAGTACTTC | CASSYSRTGFSYEQYF
TRBJ1-1 | TRBV2 | - | - | 14 | TGTGCCAGCAGGGAGGGACGGTTGAACACTGAAGCTTTCTTT | CASREGRLNTEAFF
TRBJ1-1 | TRBV7-9 | once | TRBD1 | 15 | TGTGCCAGCAGCTCCAACAGGGGTGTTAACACTGAAGCTTTCTTT | CASSSNRGVNTEAFF
TRBJ2-1 | TRBV10-3 | - | TRBD2 | 16 | TGTGCCATCAGTGATGGGGGTACTAGCGGGGGGAATGAGCAGTTCTTC | CAISDGGTSGGNEQFF
TRBJ2-5 | TRBV10-3 | - | TRBD2 | 15 | TGTGCCATCAGCCCGAGCGGGAGCCTTGAAGAGACCCAGTACTTC | CAISPSGSLEETQYF
TRBJ1-6 | TRBV7-3 | - | TRBD1 | 14 | TGTGCCAGCAGCTCGACAGGGGGTAATTCACCCCTCCACTTT | CASSSTGGNSPLHF
TRBJ1-5 | TRBV19 | - | - | 14 | TGTGCCAGTACCGCGGGGGGGGGCCATCAGCCCCAGCATTTT | CASTAGGGHQPQHF
TRBJ1-2 | TRBV28 | - | TRBD1 | 18 | TGTGCCAGCAGTAGTCCTCCCGGGACAGGGTACCTTAACTATGGCTACACCTTC | CASSSPPGTGYLNYGYTF
TRBJ2-6 | TRBV7-2 | - | - | 15 | TGTGCCAGCAGCCGAGACAGGTCAGGGGCCAACGTCCTGACTTTC | CASSRDRSGANVLTF
TRBJ1-3 | TRBV11-3 | - | - | 15 | TGTGCCAGCAGCTCGTACAGTGCCCCTGGAAACACCATATATTTT | CASSSYSAPGNTIYF
TRBJ1-1 | TRBV19 | - | - | 12 | TGTGCCAGTAACAGGGCCAACACTGAAGCTTTCTTT | CASNRANTEAFF
TRBJ2-2 | TRBV2 | - | TRBD2 | 17 | TGTGCCAGCAAGTTAGTCGGCGGGGGGGCACTCACCGGGGAGCTGTTTTTT | CASKLVGGGALTGELFF
TRBJ2-2 | TRBV6-4 | - | - | 14 | TGTGCCAGCAGTCAGGGGTATGACACCGGGGAGCTGTTTTTT | CASSQGYDTGELFF
TRBJ1-5 | TRBV28 | - | TRBD1 | 13 | TGTGCCAGCACCGGAGGACAGGGAGGGCCCCAGCATTTT | CASTGGQGGPQHF
TRBJ2-3 | TRBV4-3 | - | TRBD2 | 17 | TGCGCCAGCAGCCAAACCCCGTGGGGAGGGTCGGCAGATACGCAGTATTTT | CASSQTPWGGSADTQYF
TRBJ2-2 | TRBV7-3 | - | - | 13 | TGTGCCAGCAGGGACTCCTTAGCCGGGGAGCTGTTTTTT | CASRDSLAGELFF
TRBJ1-6 | TRBV28 | - | - | 15 | TGTGCCAGCAGAAAACAGGGTATGGGAAATTCACCCCTCCACTTT | CASRKQGMGNSPLHF
TRBJ2-5 | TRBV20-1 | - | - | 11 | TGCAGTGCGAGTTATGGAGAGACCCAGTACTTC | CSASYGETQYF
TRBJ2-7 | TRBV28 | - | - | 14 | TGTGCCAGCAGTTCGGCGGGCGGGTGGAGCGAGCAGTACTTC | CASSSAGGWSEQYF